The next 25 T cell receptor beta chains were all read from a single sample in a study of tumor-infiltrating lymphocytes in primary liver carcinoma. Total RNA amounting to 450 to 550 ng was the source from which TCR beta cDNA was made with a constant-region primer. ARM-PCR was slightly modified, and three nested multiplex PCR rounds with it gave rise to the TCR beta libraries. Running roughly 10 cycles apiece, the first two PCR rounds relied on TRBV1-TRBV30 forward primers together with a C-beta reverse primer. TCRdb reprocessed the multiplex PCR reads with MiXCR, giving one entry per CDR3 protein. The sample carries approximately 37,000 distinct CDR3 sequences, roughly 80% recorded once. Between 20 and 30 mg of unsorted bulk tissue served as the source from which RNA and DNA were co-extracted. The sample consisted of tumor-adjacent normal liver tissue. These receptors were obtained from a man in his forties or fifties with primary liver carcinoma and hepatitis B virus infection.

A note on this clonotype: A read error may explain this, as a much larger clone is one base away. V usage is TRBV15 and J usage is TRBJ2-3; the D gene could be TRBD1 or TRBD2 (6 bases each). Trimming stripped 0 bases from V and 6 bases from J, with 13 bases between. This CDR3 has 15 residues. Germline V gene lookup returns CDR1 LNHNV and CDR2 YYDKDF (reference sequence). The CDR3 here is CATSRDMGGADTQYF. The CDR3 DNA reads TGTGCCACCAGCAGAGATATGGGGGGCGCGGATACGCAGTATTTT.

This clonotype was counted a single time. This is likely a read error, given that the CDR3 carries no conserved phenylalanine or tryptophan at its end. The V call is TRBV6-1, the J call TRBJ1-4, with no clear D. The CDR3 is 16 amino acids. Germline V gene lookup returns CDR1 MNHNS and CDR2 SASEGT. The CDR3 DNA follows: TGTGCCAGCAGTGAAGCGGGTATTGCAACTGATGAAAAACTGTTTTCT. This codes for CASSEAGIATDEKLFS.

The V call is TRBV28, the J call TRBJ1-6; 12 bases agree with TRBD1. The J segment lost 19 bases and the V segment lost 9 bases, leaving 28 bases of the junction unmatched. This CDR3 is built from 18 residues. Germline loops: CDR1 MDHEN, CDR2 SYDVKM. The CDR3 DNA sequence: TGTGCCAGTCAACCCGGGACAGGGGGCGAGATGGAGAATTCACACCCTCACTTT. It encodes CASQPGTGGEMENSHPHF.

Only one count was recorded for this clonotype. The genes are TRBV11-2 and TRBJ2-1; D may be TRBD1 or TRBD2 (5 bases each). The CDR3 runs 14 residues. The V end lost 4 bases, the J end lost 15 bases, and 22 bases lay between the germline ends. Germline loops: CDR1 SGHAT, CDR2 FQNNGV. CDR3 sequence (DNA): TGTGCCAGCAGCTCGTCTAGCTTGGGGCATGATCGGTTCTTC. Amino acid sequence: CASSSSSLGHDRFF. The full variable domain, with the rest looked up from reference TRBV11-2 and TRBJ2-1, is EAGVAQSPRYKIIEKRQSVAFWCNPISGHATLYWYQQILGQGPKLLIQFQNNGVVDDSQLPKDRFSAERLKGVDSTLKIQPAKLEDSAVYLCASSSSSLGHDRFFGPGTRLTVL.

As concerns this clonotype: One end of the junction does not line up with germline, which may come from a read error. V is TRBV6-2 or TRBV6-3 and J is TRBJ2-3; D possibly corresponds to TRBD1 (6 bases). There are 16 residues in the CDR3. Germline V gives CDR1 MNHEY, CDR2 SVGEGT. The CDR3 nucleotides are TGTGGCAGCAGCTTCCTAGGACAGCTTAGGGGAGATACGCAGTATTTT. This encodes CGSSFLGQLRGDTQYF.

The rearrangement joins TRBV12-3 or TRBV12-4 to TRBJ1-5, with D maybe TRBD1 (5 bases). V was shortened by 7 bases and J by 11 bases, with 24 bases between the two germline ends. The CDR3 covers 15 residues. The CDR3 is CASMRGTAINRSQHF. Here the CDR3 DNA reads TGTGCCAGCATGCGGGGCACCGCAATAAATCGGTCCCAGCATTTT.

The CDR3 nucleotides are TGCACCAACAGCCCCCTAGAGTACTACAATGAGCAGTTCTTC. This sequence encodes CTNSPLEYYNEQFF. The rearrangement joins TRBV5-1 to TRBJ2-1; no firm D call. This CDR3 comprises 14 residues. The germline V gene has CDR1 SGHRS and CDR2 YFSETQ.

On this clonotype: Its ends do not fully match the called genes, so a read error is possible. The CDR3 sequence is CATATSGAYNEHFF. The CDR3, as DNA: TGTGCCACAGCTACTAGCGGGGCTTACAATGAGCACTTCTTC. This sequence joins TRBV24-1 and TRBJ2-1, with 10 bases aligning to TRBD2. The CDR3 totals 14 residues. The germline CDR1 and CDR2 sequences are KGHDR and SFDVKD.

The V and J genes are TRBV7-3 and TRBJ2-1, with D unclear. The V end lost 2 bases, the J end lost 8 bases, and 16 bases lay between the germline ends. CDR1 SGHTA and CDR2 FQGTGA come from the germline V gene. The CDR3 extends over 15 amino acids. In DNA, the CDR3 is TGTGCCAGCAGCTTAGGACCAGCCCCTGGGGATGAGCAGTTCTTC. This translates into CASSLGPAPGDEQFF.

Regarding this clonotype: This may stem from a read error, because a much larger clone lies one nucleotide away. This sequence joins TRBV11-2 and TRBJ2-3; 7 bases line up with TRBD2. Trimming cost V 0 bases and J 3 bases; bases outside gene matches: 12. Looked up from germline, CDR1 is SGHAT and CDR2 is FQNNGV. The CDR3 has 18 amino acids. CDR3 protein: CASSLERAWGGLTDTQYF. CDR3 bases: TGTGCCAGCAGCTTAGAACGCGCGTGGGGGGGTTTAACAGATACGCAGTATTTT.

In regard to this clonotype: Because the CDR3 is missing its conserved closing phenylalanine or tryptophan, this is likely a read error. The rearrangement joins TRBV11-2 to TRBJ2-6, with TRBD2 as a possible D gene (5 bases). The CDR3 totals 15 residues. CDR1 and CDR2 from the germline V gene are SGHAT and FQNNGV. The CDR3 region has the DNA TGTGCCATCCAGCGGCCGCGCTCTTGGGCCAACGTCCTGACTATC. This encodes CAIQRPRSWANVLTI.

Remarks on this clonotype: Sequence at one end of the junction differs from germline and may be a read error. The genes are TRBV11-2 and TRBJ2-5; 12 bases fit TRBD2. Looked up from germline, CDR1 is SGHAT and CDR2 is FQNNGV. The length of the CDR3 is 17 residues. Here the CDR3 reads CASSLRLAGDSSETLYF. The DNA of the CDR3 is TGTGCCAGCAGTTTAAGACTAGCGGGAGACTCGAGCGAGACCCTGTACTTC.

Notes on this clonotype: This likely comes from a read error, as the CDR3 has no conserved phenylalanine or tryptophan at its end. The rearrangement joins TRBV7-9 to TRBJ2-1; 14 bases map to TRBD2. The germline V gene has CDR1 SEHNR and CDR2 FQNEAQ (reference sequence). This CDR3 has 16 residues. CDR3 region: CTSSFWGLAGVPEQFI. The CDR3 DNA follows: TGTACCAGCAGCTTCTGGGGACTAGCGGGAGTTCCTGAGCAGTTCATC.

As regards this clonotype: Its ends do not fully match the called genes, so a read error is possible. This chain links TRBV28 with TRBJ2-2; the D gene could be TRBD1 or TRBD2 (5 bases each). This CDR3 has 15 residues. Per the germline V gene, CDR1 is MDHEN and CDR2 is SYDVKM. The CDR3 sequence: CASNRTTEDTGELFF. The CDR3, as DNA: TGTGCCAGTAATCGAACGACAGAGGACACCGGGGAACTGTTTTTT.

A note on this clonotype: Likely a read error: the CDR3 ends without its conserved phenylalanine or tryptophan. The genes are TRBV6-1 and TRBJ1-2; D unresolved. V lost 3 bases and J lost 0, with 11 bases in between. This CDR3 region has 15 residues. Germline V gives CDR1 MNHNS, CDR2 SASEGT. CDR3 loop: CASSDWTGSNYGYTS. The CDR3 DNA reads TGTGCCAGCAGTGACTGGACGGGATCTAACTATGGCTACACCTCC.

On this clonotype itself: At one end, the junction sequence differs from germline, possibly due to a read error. CDR3 nucleotides: TGCAGCGTCTTGAGAGGGGGGGTGAACACTGAAGCTTTCTTC. Amino acid sequence: CSVLRGGVNTEAFF. The chain couples TRBV29-1 to TRBJ1-1; D is possibly TRBD1 (6 bases). CDR3 size: 14 residues. Germline V gene lookup returns CDR1 SQVTM and CDR2 ANQGSEA.

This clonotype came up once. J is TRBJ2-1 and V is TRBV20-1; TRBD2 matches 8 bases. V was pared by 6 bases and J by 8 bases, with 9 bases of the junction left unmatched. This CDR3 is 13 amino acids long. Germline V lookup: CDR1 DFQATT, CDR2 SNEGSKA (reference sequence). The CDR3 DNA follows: TGCAGTGCCCTAAGCGGGAGTAGTTATGAGCAGTTCTTC. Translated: CSALSGSSYEQFF.

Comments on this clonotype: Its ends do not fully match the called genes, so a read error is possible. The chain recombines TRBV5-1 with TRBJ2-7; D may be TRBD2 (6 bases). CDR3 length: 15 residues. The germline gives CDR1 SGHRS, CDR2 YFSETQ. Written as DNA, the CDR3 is TGCACCAGCAGCTTCGCCGGGACTGGACCCTACGAGCAGTACTTC. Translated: CTSSFAGTGPYEQYF.

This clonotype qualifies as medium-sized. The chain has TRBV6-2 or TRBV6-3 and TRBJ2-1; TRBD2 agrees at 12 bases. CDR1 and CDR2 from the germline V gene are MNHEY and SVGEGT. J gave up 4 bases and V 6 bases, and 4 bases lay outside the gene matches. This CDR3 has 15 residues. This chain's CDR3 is CASRPLAGGYNEQFF. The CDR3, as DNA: TGTGCCAGCAGGCCACTAGCGGGAGGTTACAATGAGCAGTTCTTC.

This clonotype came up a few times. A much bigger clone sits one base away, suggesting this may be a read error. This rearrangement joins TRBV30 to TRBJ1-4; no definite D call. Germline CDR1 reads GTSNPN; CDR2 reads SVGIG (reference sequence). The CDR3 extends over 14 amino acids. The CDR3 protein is CVWTPAAVNEKLFF. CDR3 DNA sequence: TGTGTCTGGACCCCCGCGGCTGTTAATGAAAAACTGTTTTTT.

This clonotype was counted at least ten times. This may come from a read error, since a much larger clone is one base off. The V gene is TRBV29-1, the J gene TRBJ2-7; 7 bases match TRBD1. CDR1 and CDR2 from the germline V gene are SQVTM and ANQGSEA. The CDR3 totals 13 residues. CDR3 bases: TGCAGCGTTCTGACAGGGTACTCCTACGAGCGGTACTTC. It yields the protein CSVLTGYSYERYF.

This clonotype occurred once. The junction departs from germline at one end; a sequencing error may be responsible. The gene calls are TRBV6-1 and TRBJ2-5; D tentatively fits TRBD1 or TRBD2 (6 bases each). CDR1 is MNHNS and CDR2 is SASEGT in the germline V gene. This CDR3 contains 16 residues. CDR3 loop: CVSSEHAGEGGETQYF. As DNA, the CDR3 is TGTGTCAGCAGTGAACATGCAGGGGAAGGAGGGGAGACCCAGTACTTC.

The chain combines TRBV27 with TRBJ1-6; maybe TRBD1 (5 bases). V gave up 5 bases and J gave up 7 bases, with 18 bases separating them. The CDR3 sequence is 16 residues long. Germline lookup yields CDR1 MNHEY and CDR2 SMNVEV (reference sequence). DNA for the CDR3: TGTGCCAGCAGTCAGCCAAGGACGGGGGGGAATTCACCCCTCCACTTT. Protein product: CASSQPRTGGNSPLHF.

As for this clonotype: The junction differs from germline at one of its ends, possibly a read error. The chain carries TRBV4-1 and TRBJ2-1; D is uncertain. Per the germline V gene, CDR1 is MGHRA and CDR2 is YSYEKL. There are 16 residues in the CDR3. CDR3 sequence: CASSQACGPPYNEHFF. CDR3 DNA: TGCGCCAGCAGCCAAGCCTGCGGACCCCCATACAATGAGCATTTCTTC.

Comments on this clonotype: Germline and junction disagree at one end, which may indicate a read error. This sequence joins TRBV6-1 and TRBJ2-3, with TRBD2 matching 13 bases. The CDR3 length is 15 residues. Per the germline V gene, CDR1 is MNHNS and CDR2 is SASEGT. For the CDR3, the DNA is TGTGCGAGCATAGGACTAGCGGGAGCGGCAAATACGCAGTATTTT. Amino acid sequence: CASIGLAGAANTQYF.